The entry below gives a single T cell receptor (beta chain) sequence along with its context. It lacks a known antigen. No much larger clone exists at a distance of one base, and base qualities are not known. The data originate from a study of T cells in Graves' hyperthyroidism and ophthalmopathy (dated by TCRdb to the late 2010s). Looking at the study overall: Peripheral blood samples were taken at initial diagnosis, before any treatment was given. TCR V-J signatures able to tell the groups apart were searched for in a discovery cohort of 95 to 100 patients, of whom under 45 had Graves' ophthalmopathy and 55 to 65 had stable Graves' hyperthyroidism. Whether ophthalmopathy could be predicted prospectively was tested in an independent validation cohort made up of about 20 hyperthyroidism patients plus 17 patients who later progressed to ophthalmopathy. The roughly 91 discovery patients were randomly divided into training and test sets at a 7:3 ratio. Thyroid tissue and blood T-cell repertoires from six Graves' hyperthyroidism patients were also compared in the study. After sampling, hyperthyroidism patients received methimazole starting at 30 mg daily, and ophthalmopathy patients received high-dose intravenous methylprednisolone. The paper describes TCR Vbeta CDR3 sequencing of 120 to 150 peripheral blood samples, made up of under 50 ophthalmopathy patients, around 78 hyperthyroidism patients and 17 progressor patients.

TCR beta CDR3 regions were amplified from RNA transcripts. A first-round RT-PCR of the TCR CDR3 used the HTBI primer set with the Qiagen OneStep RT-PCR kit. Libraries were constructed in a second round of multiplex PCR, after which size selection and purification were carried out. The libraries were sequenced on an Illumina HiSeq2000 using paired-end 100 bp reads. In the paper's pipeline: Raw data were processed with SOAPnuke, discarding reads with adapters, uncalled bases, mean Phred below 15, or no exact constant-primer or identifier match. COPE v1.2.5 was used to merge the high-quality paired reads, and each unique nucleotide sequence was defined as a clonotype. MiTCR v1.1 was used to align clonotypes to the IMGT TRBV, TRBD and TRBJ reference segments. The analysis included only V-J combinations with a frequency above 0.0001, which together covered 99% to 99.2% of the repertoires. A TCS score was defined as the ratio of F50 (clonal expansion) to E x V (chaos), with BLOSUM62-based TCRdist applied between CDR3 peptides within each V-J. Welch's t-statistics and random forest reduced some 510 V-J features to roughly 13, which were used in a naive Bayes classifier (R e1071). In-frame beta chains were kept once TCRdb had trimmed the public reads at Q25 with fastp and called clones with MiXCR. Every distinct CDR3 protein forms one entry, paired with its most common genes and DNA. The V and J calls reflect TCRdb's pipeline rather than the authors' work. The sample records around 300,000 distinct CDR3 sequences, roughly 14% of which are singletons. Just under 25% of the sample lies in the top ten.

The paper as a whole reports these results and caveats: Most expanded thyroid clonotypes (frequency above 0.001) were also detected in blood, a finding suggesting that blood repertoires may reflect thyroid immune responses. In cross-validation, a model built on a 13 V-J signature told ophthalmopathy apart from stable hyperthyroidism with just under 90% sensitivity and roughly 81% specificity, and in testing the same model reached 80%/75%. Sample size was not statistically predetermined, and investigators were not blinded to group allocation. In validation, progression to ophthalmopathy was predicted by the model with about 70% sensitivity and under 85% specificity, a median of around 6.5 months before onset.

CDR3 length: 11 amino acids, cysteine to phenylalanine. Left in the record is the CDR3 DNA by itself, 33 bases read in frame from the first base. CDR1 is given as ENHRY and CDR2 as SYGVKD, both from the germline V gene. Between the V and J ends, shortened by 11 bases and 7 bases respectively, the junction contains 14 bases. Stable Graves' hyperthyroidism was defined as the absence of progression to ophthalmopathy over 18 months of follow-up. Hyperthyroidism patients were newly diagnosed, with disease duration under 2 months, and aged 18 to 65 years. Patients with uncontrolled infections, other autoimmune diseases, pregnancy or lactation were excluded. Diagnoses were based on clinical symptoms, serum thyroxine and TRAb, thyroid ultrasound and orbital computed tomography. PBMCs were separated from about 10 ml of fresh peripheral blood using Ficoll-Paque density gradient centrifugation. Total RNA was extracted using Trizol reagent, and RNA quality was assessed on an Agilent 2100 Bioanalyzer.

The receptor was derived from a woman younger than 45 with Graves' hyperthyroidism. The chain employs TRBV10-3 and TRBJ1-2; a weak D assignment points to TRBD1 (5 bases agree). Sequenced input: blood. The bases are TGTGCCGCAACCGGGGGTGGTGGCTACACCTTC. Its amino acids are CAATGGGGYTF.